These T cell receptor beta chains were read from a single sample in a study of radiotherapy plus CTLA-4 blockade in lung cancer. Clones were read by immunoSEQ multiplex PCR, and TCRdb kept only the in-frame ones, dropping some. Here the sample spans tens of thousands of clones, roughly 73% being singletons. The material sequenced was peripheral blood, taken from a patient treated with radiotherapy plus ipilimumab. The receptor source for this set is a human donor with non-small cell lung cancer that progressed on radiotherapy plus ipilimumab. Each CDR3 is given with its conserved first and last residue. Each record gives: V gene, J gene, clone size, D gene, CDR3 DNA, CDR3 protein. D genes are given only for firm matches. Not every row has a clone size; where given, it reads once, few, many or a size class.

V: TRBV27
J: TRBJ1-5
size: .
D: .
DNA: TGTGCCAGCAGTTGGCAGAACAATCAGCCCCAGCATTTT
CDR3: CASSWQNNQPQHF

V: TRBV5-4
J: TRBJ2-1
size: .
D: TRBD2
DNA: TGTGCCAGCAGCTTGGGGACTAGCGGGGACTACAATGAGCAGTTCTTC
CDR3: CASSLGTSGDYNEQFF

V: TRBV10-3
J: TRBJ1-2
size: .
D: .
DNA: TGTGCCATCAGTGAGTCGTACGGCTATGGCTACACCTTC
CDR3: CAISESYGYGYTF

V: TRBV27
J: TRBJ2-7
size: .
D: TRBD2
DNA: TGTGCCAGCAGTGGGGCGGGGGGTGAGCAGTACTTC
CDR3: CASSGAGGEQYF

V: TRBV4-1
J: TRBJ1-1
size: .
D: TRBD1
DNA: TGCGCCAGCAGGCGAGGGGCAGGGGGCGCCGACACTGAAGCTTTCTTT
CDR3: CASRRGAGGADTEAFF

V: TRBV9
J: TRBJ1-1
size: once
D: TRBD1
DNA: TGTGCCAGCAGCCTCACAGGGGCTGGGGTGAACACTGAAGCTTTCTTT
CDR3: CASSLTGAGVNTEAFF

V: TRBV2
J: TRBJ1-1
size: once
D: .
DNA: TGTGCCAGCAGGAGTTACAATTCGGAGACTGAAGCTTTCTTT
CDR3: CASRSYNSETEAFF

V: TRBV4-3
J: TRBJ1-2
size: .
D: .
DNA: TGCGCCAGCAGCCGATCCTTTGGGAGCAACTATGGCTACACCTTC
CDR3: CASSRSFGSNYGYTF

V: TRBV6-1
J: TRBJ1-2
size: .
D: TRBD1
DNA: TGTGCCAGCAGGCAAACAGGGGTAGACTATGGCTACACCTTC
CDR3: CASRQTGVDYGYTF

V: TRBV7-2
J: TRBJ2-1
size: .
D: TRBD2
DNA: TGTGCCAGCAGCTCCCTAGCGGGGGGCTATGACAATGAGCAGTTCTTC
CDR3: CASSSLAGGYDNEQFF

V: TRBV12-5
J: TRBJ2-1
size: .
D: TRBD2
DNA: TGTGCTAGTGGTTTTGCTAGCGGGAGCTCCTACAATGAGCAGTTCTTC
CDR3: CASGFASGSSYNEQFF

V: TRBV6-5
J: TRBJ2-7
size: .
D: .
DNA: TGTGCCAGCAGTTACTCGAAAGCTTATGAGCAGTACTTC
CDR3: CASSYSKAYEQYF

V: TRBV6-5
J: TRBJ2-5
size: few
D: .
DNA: TGTGCCACCGGTCCCCTCCCGGCCCAGTACTTC
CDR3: CATGPLPAQYF

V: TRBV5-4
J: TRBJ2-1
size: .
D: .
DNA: TGTGCCAGCAGCACCCGGGGCGGACTATCGCTGAATGAGCAGTTCTTC
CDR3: CASSTRGGLSLNEQFF

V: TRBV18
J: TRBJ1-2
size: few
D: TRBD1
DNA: TGTGCCAGCTCACCGGACAGGGACGGAGGCTACACCTTC
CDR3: CASSPDRDGGYTF

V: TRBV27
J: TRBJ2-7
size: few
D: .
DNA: TGTGCCAGCAGAAGGGGCGGAGCCTACGAGCAGTACTTC
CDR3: CASRRGGAYEQYF

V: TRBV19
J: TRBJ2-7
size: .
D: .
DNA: TGTGCCAGTAGTATAGCTGGGCGCTACGAGCAGTACTTC
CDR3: CASSIAGRYEQYF

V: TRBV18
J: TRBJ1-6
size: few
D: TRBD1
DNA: TGTGCCAGCTCACCGACAGGGGTTGGTTCACCCCTCCACTTT
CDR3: CASSPTGVGSPLHF

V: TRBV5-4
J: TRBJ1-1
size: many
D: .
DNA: TGTGCCAGCAGCTTGCAAAACACTGAAGCTTTCTTT
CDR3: CASSLQNTEAFF

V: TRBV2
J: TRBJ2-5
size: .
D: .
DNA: TGTGCCAGCAGTGAGGAGGCCGGCAGGGGAGAGACCCAGTACTTC
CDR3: CASSEEAGRGETQYF

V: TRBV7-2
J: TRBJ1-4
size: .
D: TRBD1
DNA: TGTGCCAGCAGCTCGACAGGGTTAGCAACTGAAAAACTGTTTTTT
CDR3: CASSSTGLATEKLFF

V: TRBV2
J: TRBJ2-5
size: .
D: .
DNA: TGTGCCACCGGGCTAGCTCAAGAGACCCAGTACTTC
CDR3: CATGLAQETQYF

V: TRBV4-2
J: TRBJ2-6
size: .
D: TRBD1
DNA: TGTGCCAGCAGCCCAGACAGGGCTGGGGCCAACGTCCTGACTTTC
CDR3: CASSPDRAGANVLTF

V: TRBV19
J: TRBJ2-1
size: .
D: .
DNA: TGTGCCAGTAGTATAGCCCCTTGGGGGCTCAAGTTCTTC
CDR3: CASSIAPWGLKFF

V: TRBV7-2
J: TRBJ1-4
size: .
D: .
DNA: TGTGCCAGCAGCTTAGTCGGGGGGGCAACTAATGAAAAACTGTTTTTT
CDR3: CASSLVGGATNEKLFF

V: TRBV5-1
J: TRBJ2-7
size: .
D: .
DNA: TGCGCCAGCAGCTTCAGCTCCTACGAGCAGTACTTC
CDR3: CASSFSSYEQYF

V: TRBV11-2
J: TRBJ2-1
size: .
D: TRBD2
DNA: TGTGCCAGCAGCTGGGGACTAGCCCAATACAATGAGCAGTTCTTC
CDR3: CASSWGLAQYNEQFF

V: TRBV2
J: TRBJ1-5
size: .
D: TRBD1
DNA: TGTGCCAGCAGTTACAGGGGTGCGTATCAGCCCCAGCATTTT
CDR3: CASSYRGAYQPQHF

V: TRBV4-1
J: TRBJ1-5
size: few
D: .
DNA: TGCGCCAGCAGCCAAGATCTACGGCAGCCCCAGCATTTT
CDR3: CASSQDLRQPQHF

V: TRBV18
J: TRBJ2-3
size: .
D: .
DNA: TGTGCCAGCTCACCTATAGGTGGAGCGAGCACAGATACGCAGTATTTT
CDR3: CASSPIGGASTDTQYF

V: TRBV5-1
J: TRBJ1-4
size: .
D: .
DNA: TGCGCCAGCAGCTTGTCCCCCGCAGGGGCAGGTGAAAAACTGTTTTTT
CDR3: CASSLSPAGAGEKLFF

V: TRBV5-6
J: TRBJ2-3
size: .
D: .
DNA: TGTGCCAGCAGCTCCATCCGGGGCACAGATACGCAGTATTTT
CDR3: CASSSIRGTDTQYF

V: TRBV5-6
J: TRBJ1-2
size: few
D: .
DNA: TGTGCCAGCAGAGACCCCAGGGACTACTATGGCTACACCTTC
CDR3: CASRDPRDYYGYTF

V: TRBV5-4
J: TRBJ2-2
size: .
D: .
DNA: TGTGCCAGCAGCTCCCAGGGGAACGGGGAGCTGTTTTTT
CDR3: CASSSQGNGELFF

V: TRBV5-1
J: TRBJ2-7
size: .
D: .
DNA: TGCGCCAGCAGCTGGGAGGGGGTCAACGAGCAGTACTTC
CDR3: CASSWEGVNEQYF

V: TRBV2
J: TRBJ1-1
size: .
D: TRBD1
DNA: TGTGCCAGCAGTTACAGGGGAAGCACTGAAGCTTTCTTT
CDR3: CASSYRGSTEAFF

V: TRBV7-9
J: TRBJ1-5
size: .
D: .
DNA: TGTGCCAGCAGCTTACAGGGAAACAATCAGCCCCAGCATTTT
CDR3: CASSLQGNNQPQHF

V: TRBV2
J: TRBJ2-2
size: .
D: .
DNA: TGTGCCAGCAGTGGGGTAGGGGGGAACACCGGGGAGCTGTTTTTT
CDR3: CASSGVGGNTGELFF

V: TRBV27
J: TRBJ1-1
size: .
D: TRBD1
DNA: TGTGCCAGCAGACACAGGGGCTCTGAAGCTTTCTTT
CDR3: CASRHRGSEAFF

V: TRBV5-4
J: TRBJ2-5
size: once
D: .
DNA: TGTGCCAGCAGCGGGGGCCCGGGACGGCAAGAGACCCAGTACTTC
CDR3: CASSGGPGRQETQYF

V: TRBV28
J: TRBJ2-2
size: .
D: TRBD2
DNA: TGTGCCAGCAGTTTCGGAAGGACTAGCGGGGGTCCCGGGGAGCTGTTTTTT
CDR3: CASSFGRTSGGPGELFF

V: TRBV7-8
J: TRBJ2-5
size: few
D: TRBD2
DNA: TGTGCCAGCAGCCCCTGGATCATAGCGGGGGGGCGATTAGTCGTAGAGACCCAGTACTTC
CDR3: CASSPWIIAGGRLVVETQYF

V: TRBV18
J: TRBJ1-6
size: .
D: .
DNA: TGTGCCAGCTCACCACGGGGCGCTGGAAATCTTAATTCACCCCTCCACTTT
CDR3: CASSPRGAGNLNSPLHF

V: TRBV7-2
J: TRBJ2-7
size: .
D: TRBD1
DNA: TGTGCCAGCAGCTTAGTTCTATGGGACAGGGGGAATTACGAGCAGTACTTC
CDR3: CASSLVLWDRGNYEQYF

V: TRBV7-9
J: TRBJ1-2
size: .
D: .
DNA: TGTGCCAGCACCTGGGGCCATGGCTACACCTTC
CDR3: CASTWGHGYTF

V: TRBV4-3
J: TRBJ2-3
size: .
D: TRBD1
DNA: TGCGCCAGCAGCCACGGACAGGGGGGAGATACGCAGTATTTT
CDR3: CASSHGQGGDTQYF

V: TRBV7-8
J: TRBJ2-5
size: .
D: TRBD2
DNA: TGTGCCAGCAGCTTAGCACTAGCGGGGGCCACCGGGGAGACCCAGTACTTC
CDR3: CASSLALAGATGETQYF

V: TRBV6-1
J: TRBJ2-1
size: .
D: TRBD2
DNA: TGTGCCAGCAGTGTCAGCGGGGGGGAATACAATGAGCAGTTCTTC
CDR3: CASSVSGGEYNEQFF

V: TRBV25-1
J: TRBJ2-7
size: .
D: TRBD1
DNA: TGTGCCAGCAGTGAGACCGGGACAGGGCACTACGAGCAGTACTTC
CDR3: CASSETGTGHYEQYF

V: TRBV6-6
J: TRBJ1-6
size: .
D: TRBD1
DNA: TGTGCCAGCAGACAGGGGACCTCCTATAATTCACCCCTCCACTTT
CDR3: CASRQGTSYNSPLHF

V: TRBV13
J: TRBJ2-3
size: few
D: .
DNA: TGTGCCAGCAGCAAATCGGCCGGGTCATTCGGGAGTACGCAGTATTTT
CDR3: CASSKSAGSFGSTQYF

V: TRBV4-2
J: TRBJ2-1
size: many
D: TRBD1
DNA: TGTGCCAGCAGAGAGGACAGGGCCCAGGGAGCCTACAATGAGCAGTTCTTC
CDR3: CASREDRAQGAYNEQFF

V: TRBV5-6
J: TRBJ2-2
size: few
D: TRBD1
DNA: TGTGCCAGCAGCTTGGATAGGGGGCTCGGTTGGACCGGGGAGCTGTTTTTT
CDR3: CASSLDRGLGWTGELFF

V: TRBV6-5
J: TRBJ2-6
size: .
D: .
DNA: TGTGCCAGCAGTGCGGACAGCTCTGGGGCCAACGTCCTGACTTTC
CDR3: CASSADSSGANVLTF